The 9 T cell receptor beta chains in this list originate from one sample, sequenced in a study of identical twins. From the 5' RACE reads, TCRdb called clonotypes with MiXCR, one entry per CDR3 protein. The sample holds some 570,000 distinct CDR3 sequences; 20% to 25% are singletons and the top ten take around 0.48%. These data also formed part of another study, on yellow fever vaccine responses in identical twins.

Sequencing input: CD4+ T cells sorted from blood. These receptors all stem from a woman aged 18-35 years in good health.

This clonotype was recorded a few times. The rearrangement links TRBV6-5 to TRBJ2-7; D uncertain. Between the trimmed V and J ends, which lost 0 bases and 2 bases, there was a span of 8 bases. The germline gives CDR1 MNHEY, CDR2 SVGAGI. The CDR3 is made up of 14 amino acids. The CDR3 loop reads CASSYSTATYEQYV. In DNA form, the CDR3 reads TGTGCCAGCAGTTACTCGACCGCTACCTACGAGCAGTACGTC.

The gene calls are TRBV20-1 and TRBJ2-3; 8 nucleotides agree with TRBD2. V lost 6 bases and J lost 2; bases outside the gene matches: 16. The CDR3 totals 17 residues. Germline lookup yields CDR1 DFQATT and CDR2 SNEGSKA (reference sequence). The CDR3 sequence is CSARRGAAGLSTDTQYF. The CDR3 nucleotides are TGCAGTGCACGGCGGGGGGCCGCGGGCTTATCCACAGATACGCAGTATTTT.

This clonotype was seen only a few times. As DNA, the CDR3 is TGTGCCATCAGCGAAAGGACCTCTATCGTGGGCGGGGAGCTGTTTTTT. Amino acid sequence: CAISERTSIVGGELFF. The rearrangement uses TRBV10-3 and TRBJ2-2; D is ambiguous. Deletions cut 6 bases from V and 7 bases from J, with 21 bases between. The CDR3 covers 16 residues. From germline, CDR1 is ENHRY and CDR2 SYGVKD.

The chain links TRBV20-1 to TRBJ2-1; 11 bases fit TRBD2. In germline, CDR1 is DFQATT, CDR2 SNEGSKA (reference sequence). This CDR3 has 12 amino acids. The V and J ends lost 2 bases and 10 bases, in that order; junction bases with no gene match: 1. The CDR3 reads CSARLAGGEQFF. In DNA form, the CDR3 reads TGCAGTGCTAGACTAGCGGGAGGCGAGCAGTTCTTC.

In this sample, this clonotype turned up many times. Here the CDR3 reads CASSQLAGGYNEQFF. The CDR3 DNA sequence: TGTGCCAGCAGTCAACTAGCGGGGGGGTACAATGAGCAGTTCTTC. V is TRBV12-3 or TRBV12-4 and J is TRBJ2-1; 13 nucleotides agree with TRBD2. This CDR3 spans 15 amino acids. After removal of 5 bases from V and 4 bases from J, the junction contained 2 bases not matched to a gene.

The sample holds one count of this clonotype. This rearrangement joins TRBV19 to TRBJ2-7, with 7 bases matching TRBD1. The V and J ends lost 5 bases and 4 bases, in that order; junction bases with no gene match: 8. Germline V gives CDR1 LNHDA, CDR2 SQIVND (reference sequence). The CDR3 consists of 14 residues. The CDR3 region is CASSFGSTGYEQYF. The CDR3 DNA reads as TGTGCCAGTAGTTTTGGGTCGACAGGGTACGAGCAGTACTTC. The full variable domain, with the rest looked up from reference TRBV19 and TRBJ2-7, is DGGITQSPKYLFRKEGQNVTLSCEQNLNHDAMYWYRQDPGQGLRLIYYSQIVNDFQKGDIAEGYSVSREKKESFPLTVTSAQKNPTAFYLCASSFGSTGYEQYFGPGTRLTVT.

This clonotype was counted only a few times. The chain couples TRBV12-3 or TRBV12-4 to TRBJ1-2; D gene ambiguous. CDR3 length equals 13 residues. V lost 6 bases to trimming and J lost 7 bases, with 15 bases between them. The CDR3 loop reads CASSQREAGGYTF. DNA of the CDR3: TGTGCCAGCAGCCAAAGGGAGGCCGGTGGCTACACCTTC.

The CDR3 DNA reads TGTGCCAGCAGCTTAGTAAAAGGTGGTGACGGTCGACAGAACACCGGGGAGCTGTTTTTT. As protein: CASSLVKGGDGRQNTGELFF. The chain combines TRBV7-6 with TRBJ2-2, with D uncertain. Between the trimmed V and J ends, which lost 1 base and 1 base, there was a span of 22 bases. This CDR3 spans 20 amino acids. In germline, CDR1 is SGHVS, CDR2 FNYEAQ.

This clonotype was recorded only once. The junction does not match germline at one end; this may be a read error. The chain recombines TRBV20-1 with TRBJ2-7; D possibly corresponds to TRBD2 (6 bases). The CDR3 consists of 15 residues. CDR1 and CDR2 from the germline V gene are DFQATT and SNEGSKA (reference sequence). The CDR3 region is CSAGEVEGAGYEQYF. The CDR3 DNA follows: TGCAGTGCTGGAGAGGTGGAGGGAGCTGGCTACGAGCAGTACTTC.